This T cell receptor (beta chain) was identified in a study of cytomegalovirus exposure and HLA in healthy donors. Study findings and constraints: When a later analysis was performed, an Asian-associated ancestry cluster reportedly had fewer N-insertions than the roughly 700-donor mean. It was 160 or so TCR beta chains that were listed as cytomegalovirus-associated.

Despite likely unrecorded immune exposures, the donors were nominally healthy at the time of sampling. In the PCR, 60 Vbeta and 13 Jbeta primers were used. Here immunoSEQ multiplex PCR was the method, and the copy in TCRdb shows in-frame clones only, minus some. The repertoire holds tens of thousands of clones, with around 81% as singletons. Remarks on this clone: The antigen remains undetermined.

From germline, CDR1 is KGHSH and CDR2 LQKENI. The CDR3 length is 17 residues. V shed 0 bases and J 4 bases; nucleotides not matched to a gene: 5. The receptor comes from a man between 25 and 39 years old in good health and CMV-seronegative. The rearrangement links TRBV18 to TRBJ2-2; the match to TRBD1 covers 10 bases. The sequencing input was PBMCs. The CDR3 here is CASSPPSRTGGTGELFF. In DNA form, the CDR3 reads TGTGCCAGCTCACCACCGTCTAGGACAGGGGGCACCGGGGAGCTGTTTTTT.